This TCR beta chain is drawn from a study of breast tumors, draining lymph nodes, adjacent tissues. Many counts were recorded for this clonotype. TCRdb analysed the multiplex PCR reads with MiXCR anew, one entry per CDR3 protein. Found here are approximately 150,000 distinct CDR3 sequences, approximately 30% of them singletons; the top ten hold about 4.1%. Breast cancer patients provided tissue from their axillary draining lymph nodes. With 4 bases removed from V and 2 bases from J, the gap between germline ends came to 9 bases. The CDR3 runs to 13 residues. Germline V gene sequence: CDR1 SGHVS, CDR2 FNYEAQ.

The sequence came from a female donor with breast cancer. Some clones in this sample may be carry-over from other donors' samples. The rearrangement joins TRBV7-6 to TRBJ2-7, with no clear D. Sequencing was performed on axillary lymph node tissue. CDR3 nucleotide sequence: TGTGCCAGCAGCTATGACATCCCCTACGAGCAGTACTTC. As protein: CASSYDIPYEQYF.